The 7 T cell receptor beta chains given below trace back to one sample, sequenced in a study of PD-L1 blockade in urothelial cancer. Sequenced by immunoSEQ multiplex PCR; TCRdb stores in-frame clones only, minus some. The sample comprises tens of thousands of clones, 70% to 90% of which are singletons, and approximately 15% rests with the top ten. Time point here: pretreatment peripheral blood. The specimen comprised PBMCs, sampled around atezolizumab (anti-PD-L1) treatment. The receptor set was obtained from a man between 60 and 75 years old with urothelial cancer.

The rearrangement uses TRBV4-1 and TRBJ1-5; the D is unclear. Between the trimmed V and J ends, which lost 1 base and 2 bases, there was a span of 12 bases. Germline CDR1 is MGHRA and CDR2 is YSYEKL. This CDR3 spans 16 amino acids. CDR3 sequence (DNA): TGCGCCAGCAGCCAAGTTCGGGGAATGGGCAATCAGCCCCAGCATTTT. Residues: CASSQVRGMGNQPQHF.

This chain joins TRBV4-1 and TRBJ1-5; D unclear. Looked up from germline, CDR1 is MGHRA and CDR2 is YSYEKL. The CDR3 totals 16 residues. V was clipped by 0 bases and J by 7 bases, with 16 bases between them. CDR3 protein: CASSQDSGVGLQPQHF. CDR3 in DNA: TGCGCCAGCAGCCAAGATTCGGGAGTAGGGTTGCAGCCCCAGCATTTT.

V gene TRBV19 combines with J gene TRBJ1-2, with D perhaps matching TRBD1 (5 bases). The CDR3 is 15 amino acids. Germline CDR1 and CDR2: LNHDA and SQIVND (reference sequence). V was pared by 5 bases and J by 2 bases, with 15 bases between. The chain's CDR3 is CASSFFSQGNYGYTF. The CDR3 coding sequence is TGTGCCAGTAGTTTCTTCTCCCAGGGAAACTATGGCTACACCTTC. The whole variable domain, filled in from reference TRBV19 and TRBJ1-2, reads DGGITQSPKYLFRKEGQNVTLSCEQNLNHDAMYWYRQDPGQGLRLIYYSQIVNDFQKGDIAEGYSVSREKKESFPLTVTSAQKNPTAFYLCASSFFSQGNYGYTFGSGTRLTVV.

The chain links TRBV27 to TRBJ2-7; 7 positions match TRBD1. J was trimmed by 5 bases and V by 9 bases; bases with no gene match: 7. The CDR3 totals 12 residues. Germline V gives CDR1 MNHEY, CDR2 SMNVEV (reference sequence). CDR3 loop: CARADRADEQYF. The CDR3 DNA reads TGTGCCAGGGCAGACAGGGCCGACGAGCAGTACTTC.

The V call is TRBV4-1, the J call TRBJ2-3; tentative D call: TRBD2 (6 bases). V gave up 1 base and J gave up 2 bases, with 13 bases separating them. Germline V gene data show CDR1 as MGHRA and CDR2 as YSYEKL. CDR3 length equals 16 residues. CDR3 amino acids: CASSQAPASATDTQYF. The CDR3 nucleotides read TGCGCCAGCAGCCAAGCCCCGGCTAGCGCCACAGATACGCAGTATTTT.

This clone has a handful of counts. CDR3 coding DNA: TGTGCCAGCAGTTTGGGGGGGCCCTACGAGCAGTACTTC. It is translated as CASSLGGPYEQYF. The rearrangement joins TRBV2 to TRBJ2-7; possibly TRBD2 for D (7 bases). V lost 5 bases, J lost 2 bases, and 10 bases lay in between. Germline CDR1 SNHLY, CDR2 FYNNEI. The CDR3 runs 13 residues. The full variable domain, its missing parts supplied by reference TRBV2 and TRBJ2-7, is EPEVTQTPSHQVTQMGQEVILRCVPISNHLYFYWYRQILGQKVEFLVSFYNNEISEKSEIFDDQFSVERPDGSNFTLKIRSTKLEDSAMYFCASSLGGPYEQYFGPGTRLTVT.

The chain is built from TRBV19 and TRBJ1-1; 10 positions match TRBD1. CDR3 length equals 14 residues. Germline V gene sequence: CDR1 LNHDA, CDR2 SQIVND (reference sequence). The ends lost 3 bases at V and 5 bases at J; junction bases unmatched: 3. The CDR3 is CASSIDRGQTEAFF. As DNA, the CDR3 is TGTGCCAGTAGTATTGACAGGGGGCAAACTGAAGCTTTCTTT.